Each of the 12 T cell receptor beta chains below was sequenced from the same sample in a study of shared clonotypes between healthy human individuals. The protocol was immunoSEQ multiplex PCR, while the TCRdb copy is restricted to in-frame clones and leaves out a portion. The table has about 580,000 clones, 95% to 98% seen once. Positive CCR7 selection of CD45RO-negative cells yielded the naive CD8 cells, and terminally differentiated effector memory CD45RA+ cells were excluded. Material for sequencing was naive CD8+ T cells sorted from blood. The receptors were sampled from a man younger than 40 in good health.

The gene calls are TRBV27 and TRBJ2-3, with D perhaps TRBD2 (6 bases). Germline CDR1 and CDR2: MNHEY and SMNVEV (reference sequence). The CDR3 contains 17 residues. With 3 bases removed from V and 1 base from J, the gap between germline ends came to 17 bases. CDR3 DNA sequence: TGTGCCAGCAGTTTCGGGCTAGCGTGGAGGGGCACAGATACGCAGTATTTT. Protein product: CASSFGLAWRGTDTQYF.

The rearrangement links TRBV19 to TRBJ2-7; tentative D call: TRBD1 (5 bases). V dropped 6 bases and J dropped 4 bases, with 10 bases sitting between them. Germline V gene data show CDR1 as LNHDA and CDR2 as SQIVND (reference sequence). The CDR3 sequence is 12 residues long. The CDR3 spells CASSRQGYEQYF. In DNA, the CDR3 is TGTGCCAGTAGCCGGCAGGGTTACGAGCAGTACTTC.

V is TRBV11-3 and J is TRBJ2-3; TRBD1 agrees at 12 bases. Trimming removed 5 bases from V and 6 bases from J; junction bases left unmatched: 6. This CDR3 spans 15 amino acids. The germline CDR1 and CDR2 sequences are SGHNT and YENEEA. The chain's CDR3 is CASSPPGQGADTQYF. CDR3 in DNA: TGTGCCAGCAGCCCTCCGGGACAGGGGGCCGATACGCAGTATTTT. Variable domain in full (rest from reference TRBV11-3 and TRBJ2-3): EAGVVQSPRYKIIEKKQPVAFWCNPISGHNTLYWYLQNLGQGPELLIRYENEEAVDDSQLPKDRFSAERLKGVDSTLKIQPAELGDSAVYLCASSPPGQGADTQYFGPGTRLTVL.

The rearrangement joins TRBV13 to TRBJ2-7, with TRBD1 matching 9 bases. The germline CDR1 and CDR2 sequences are PRHDT and FYEKMQ (reference sequence). After removal of 2 bases from V and 2 bases from J, the junction contained 1 base not matched to a gene. The CDR3 has 14 residues. The CDR3 DNA is TGTGCCAGCAGCTTAACAGGGGGCACCTACGAGCAGTACTTC. This translates into CASSLTGGTYEQYF.

This clone appeared a single time. The V gene is TRBV27, the J gene TRBJ1-5, with D perhaps matching TRBD1 (6 bases). The V gene's germline CDR1 is MNHEY and CDR2 SMNVEV (reference sequence). The CDR3 loop spans 14 amino acids. The ends were cut back, 3 bases at V and 5 bases at J, with 11 bases in the middle. The CDR3 loop is CASSLQGPDQPQHF. The CDR3 region has the DNA TGTGCCAGCAGTTTGCAGGGGCCGGATCAGCCCCAGCATTTT.

A single count supports this clone. V is TRBV25-1 and J is TRBJ1-1; D remains unclear. CDR1 is MGHDK and CDR2 is SYGVNS in the germline V gene. V gave up 6 bases and J gave up 1 base, with 9 bases separating them. There are 13 residues in the CDR3. DNA for the CDR3: TGTGCCAGCAGCCGCGGGGAGAACACTGAAGCTTTCTTT. Protein: CASSRGENTEAFF.

The chain employs TRBV7-8 and TRBJ1-1; the match to TRBD1 covers 7 bases. The junction had 10 bases not matched to a gene; V was cut back by 3 bases and J by 3 bases. Germline-derived CDR1 and CDR2 are SGHVS and FQNEAQ. There are 16 residues in the CDR3. The DNA of the CDR3 is TGTGCCAGCAGCTTCCCAACCGGGACAGAAGACACTGAAGCTTTCTTT. As protein: CASSFPTGTEDTEAFF.

V gene TRBV27 combines with J gene TRBJ2-1; 9 bases align to TRBD2. Germline values: CDR1 MNHEY, CDR2 SMNVEV (reference sequence). Trimming removed 10 bases from V and 6 bases from J; junction bases left unmatched: 10. CDR3 length: 14 amino acids. The CDR3, as DNA: TGTGCCACCTCGTCGGGGACTAGCCTCAATGAGCAGTTCTTC. This gives the protein CATSSGTSLNEQFF.

V gene TRBV7-3 combines with J gene TRBJ2-3, with 10 bases matching TRBD2. This CDR3 has 15 amino acids. The junction had 3 bases not matched to a gene; V was cut back by 2 bases and J by 4 bases. CDR1 is SGHTA, CDR2 FQGTGA, per germline. The CDR3 sequence is CASSLGLAGADTQYF. Here the CDR3 DNA reads TGTGCCAGCAGCTTAGGGCTAGCGGGAGCAGATACGCAGTATTTT.

V gene TRBV5-1 combines with J gene TRBJ1-5; the D is unclear. CDR3 size: 16 residues. Looked up from germline, CDR1 is SGHRS and CDR2 is YFSETQ. V was pared by 5 bases and J by 2 bases, with 17 bases between. CDR3 nucleotides: TGCGCCAGCAGTCCTGTGGCCAACACTTGCAATCAGCCCCAGCATTTT. It yields the protein CASSPVANTCNQPQHF.

This clone was observed a single time. V gene TRBV28 combines with J gene TRBJ1-5; D possibly corresponds to TRBD1 (5 bases). The CDR3 is 15 residues long. Trimming left V 4 bases short and J 5 bases short, with 15 bases between. CDR1 MDHEN and CDR2 SYDVKM come from the germline V gene. Here the CDR3 DNA reads TGTGCCAGCAGTTCGGTGGGGCGAAGCGATCAGCCCCAGCATTTT. Its protein is CASSSVGRSDQPQHF. Full variable domain (remainder filled in from reference TRBV28 and TRBJ1-5): DVKVTQSSRYLVKRTGEKVFLECVQDMDHENMFWYRQDPGLGLRLIYFSYDVKMKEKGDIPEGYSVSREKKERFSLILESASTNQTSMYLCASSSVGRSDQPQHFGDGTRLSIL.

V usage is TRBV27 and J usage is TRBJ1-2, with 7 bases that match TRBD1. Germline V gives CDR1 MNHEY, CDR2 SMNVEV (reference sequence). The junction had 12 bases not matched to a gene; V was cut back by 5 bases and J by 3 bases. This CDR3 has 16 amino acids. This CDR3 is CASSQHTKDRHYGYTF. CDR3 bases: TGTGCCAGCAGTCAACACACCAAGGACAGGCACTATGGCTACACCTTC.